This TCR beta chain was captured in a study of T cells in Graves' hyperthyroidism and ophthalmopathy. The V gene end was trimmed by 2 bases and the J gene end by 4 bases; junction bases not matched to a gene: 1. The CDR3 has 14 amino acids. The germline gives CDR1 MNHEY, CDR2 SMNVEV (reference sequence). There are many counts of this clonotype. The TCR beta CDR3 regions underwent amplification using RNA transcripts as the source. When the TCR CDR3 underwent first-round RT-PCR, the HTBI primer set was used. A single record per CDR3 protein comes from TCRdb applying MiXCR to the multiplex PCR reads. The sample includes 350,000 to 400,000 distinct CDR3 sequences, approximately 15% of them seen just once.

The TCR comes from a woman aged 55 to 70 with Graves' hyperthyroidism. The sequencing sample was made of blood. The chain combines TRBV27 with TRBJ2-1, with 8 bases fitting TRBD2. The CDR3: CASSLRGGYNEQFF. CDR3 in DNA: TGTGCCAGCAGTTTACGGGGGGGTTACAATGAGCAGTTCTTC.